Listed below are T cell receptor beta chains from one sample, sequenced in a study of cytomegalovirus exposure and HLA in healthy donors. The table came from immunoSEQ multiplex PCR; TCRdb's copy has only in-frame clones and leaves some out. The table has 95,000 to 100,000 clones, 60% to 75% seen once. The sample taken for sequencing was PBMCs. The receptor set was obtained from a man over 45 in good health and CMV-seronegative. CDR3s include the opening cysteine and the closing phenylalanine or tryptophan. Each record gives: V gene, D gene, clone size, J gene, CDR3 protein, CDR3 DNA. D genes are given only for firm matches. Some rows have no size entry. The others give once, few or many, or a class for an expanded clone.

v_gene: TRBV27
d_gene: TRBD2
abundance: NA
j_gene: TRBJ2-3
CDR3aa: CASSFVAGIASSTDTQYF
CDR3nt: TGTGCCAGCAGTTTCGTAGCGGGAATTGCCTCTAGCACAGATACGCAGTATTTT

v_gene: TRBV19
d_gene: NA
abundance: once
j_gene: TRBJ2-5
CDR3aa: CASRTTGRETQYF
CDR3nt: TGTGCCAGTAGAACCACTGGGAGAGAGACCCAGTACTTC

v_gene: TRBV7-2
d_gene: TRBD1
abundance: NA
j_gene: TRBJ1-2
CDR3aa: CASSSDRVSGYTF
CDR3nt: TGTGCCAGCAGCTCGGACAGGGTTTCGGGCTACACCTTC

v_gene: TRBV6-6
d_gene: TRBD1
abundance: NA
j_gene: TRBJ1-4
CDR3aa: CASRTTKDRGEKLFF
CDR3nt: TGTGCCAGCAGGACAACTAAGGACAGGGGTGAAAAACTGTTTTTT

v_gene: TRBV27
d_gene: TRBD2
abundance: NA
j_gene: TRBJ2-6
CDR3aa: CASSSGGGFSGANVLTF
CDR3nt: TGTGCCAGCAGTTCGGGAGGGGGATTCTCTGGGGCCAACGTCCTGACTTTC

v_gene: TRBV30
d_gene: NA
abundance: NA
j_gene: TRBJ1-3
CDR3aa: CAWSVPKQSGNTIYF
CDR3nt: TGTGCCTGGAGTGTACCCAAGCAATCTGGAAACACCATATATTTT

v_gene: TRBV27
d_gene: TRBD2
abundance: NA
j_gene: TRBJ2-5
CDR3aa: CASKSGGPGETQYF
CDR3nt: TGTGCCAGCAAGAGCGGGGGGCCGGGGGAGACCCAGTACTTC

v_gene: TRBV9
d_gene: TRBD2
abundance: NA
j_gene: TRBJ2-5
CDR3aa: CASSSGTSGIQETQYF
CDR3nt: TGTGCCAGCAGCTCCGGGACTAGCGGAATCCAAGAGACCCAGTACTTC

v_gene: TRBV27
d_gene: TRBD2
abundance: NA
j_gene: TRBJ2-7
CDR3aa: CASSRLAGSISYEQYF
CDR3nt: TGTGCCAGCAGTAGGCTAGCGGGATCCATCTCCTACGAGCAGTACTTC

v_gene: TRBV4-2
d_gene: TRBD1
abundance: NA
j_gene: TRBJ2-7
CDR3aa: CASSQAGDRRGEQYF
CDR3nt: TGTGCCAGCAGCCAAGCCGGGGACAGGAGGGGCGAGCAGTACTTC

v_gene: TRBV27
d_gene: NA
abundance: NA
j_gene: TRBJ1-5
CDR3aa: CASSLGRGNQPQHF
CDR3nt: TGTGCCAGCAGTTTGGGCAGGGGCAATCAGCCCCAGCATTTT

v_gene: TRBV5-1
d_gene: TRBD2
abundance: NA
j_gene: TRBJ2-7
CDR3aa: CASSLAPGLASEQYF
CDR3nt: TGCGCCAGCAGCTTGGCACCAGGACTAGCCTCCGAGCAGTACTTC

v_gene: TRBV30
d_gene: TRBD1
abundance: NA
j_gene: TRBJ1-2
CDR3aa: CAWSTSGDSSYGYTF
CDR3nt: TGTGCCTGGAGTACTTCAGGGGACAGCAGCTATGGCTACACCTTC

v_gene: TRBV28
d_gene: TRBD2
abundance: NA
j_gene: TRBJ2-2
CDR3aa: CASGTSGRGNTGELFF
CDR3nt: TGTGCCAGTGGGACTAGCGGGAGAGGGAACACCGGGGAGCTGTTTTTT